The clone carrying this TCR beta chain was detected once. Germline V lookup: CDR1 MNHEY, CDR2 SVGEGT. The CDR3 has 16 residues. The V and J ends lost 5 bases and 2 bases, in that order; junction bases with no gene match: 10. Only in-frame clones appear in the TCRdb table, and some are missing; sequencing was by immunoSEQ multiplex PCR. Of about 170,000 clones detected, about nine tenths appear once; the ten largest clones hold more than 4.5%. This sample was taken from a study of blood T cell repertoires in COVID-19. V and J are TRBV6-2 or TRBV6-3 and TRBJ2-5, with 8 bases matching TRBD2. Sequencing was carried out using peripheral blood. This clonotype was sampled from a man aged 30 to 39 with COVID-19, enrolled during active disease. In DNA form, the CDR3 reads TGTGCCAGCAGTCCCACCTTCGGGAGGGAACAAGAGACCCAGTACTTC. This translates into CASSPTFGREQETQYF.